The entry below gives a single TCR beta chain sequence along with its context. This record comes from a study of blood T cell repertoires in COVID-19. The overall study: Italy, Spain and the United States were the sources of the convalescent and acute COVID-19 samples. PBMCs, B-cell-depleted T cells, or T cells provided the cDNA or gDNA that made up the material.

Per the study methods: Estimates of nucleated cell counts were drawn from the amplification of reference gene primers. Generated by immunoSEQ multiplex PCR, the TCRdb table keeps only in-frame clones and is missing some. The V and J calls and clone size were taken over from that table, and D and trimming were inferred from the DNA. The sample gives approximately 340,000 clones, approximately 82% of which show up once; 2.5% to 3.5% is in the top ten. Germline values: CDR1 MNHEY, CDR2 SMNVEV (reference sequence). V shed 5 bases and J shed 4 bases, with 8 bases lying between them. The CDR3 consists of 13 residues.

The chain employs TRBV27 and TRBJ2-2, with D possibly being TRBD1 (5 bases). Source material: peripheral blood. The TCR originated in a man aged 30-40 years with active or convalescent COVID-19. The DNA for the CDR3 is TGTGCCAGCAGTCCCAGGGTCACCGGGGAGCTGTTTTTT. Amino acid sequence: CASSPRVTGELFF.